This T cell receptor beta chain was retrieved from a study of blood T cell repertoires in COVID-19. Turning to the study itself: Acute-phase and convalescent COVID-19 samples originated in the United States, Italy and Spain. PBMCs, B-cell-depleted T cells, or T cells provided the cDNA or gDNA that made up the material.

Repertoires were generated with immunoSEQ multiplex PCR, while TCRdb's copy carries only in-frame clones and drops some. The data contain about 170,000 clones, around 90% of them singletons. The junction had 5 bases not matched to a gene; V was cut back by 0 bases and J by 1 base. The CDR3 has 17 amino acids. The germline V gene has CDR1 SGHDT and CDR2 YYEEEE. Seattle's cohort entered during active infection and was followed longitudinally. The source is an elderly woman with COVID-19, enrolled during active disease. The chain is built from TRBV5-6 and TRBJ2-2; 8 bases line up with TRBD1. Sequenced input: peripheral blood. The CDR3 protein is CASSLVGQAENTGELFF. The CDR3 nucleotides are TGTGCCAGCAGCTTGGTGGGACAGGCTGAGAACACCGGGGAGCTGTTTTTT.